This T cell receptor (beta chain) was observed in a study of vaccination effects on CD4 cells after COVID-19. In this sample, this clone turned up a few times. What it recognizes is unknown. Profiling relied on immunoSEQ multiplex PCR, and the TCRdb table lists in-frame clones only, not all of them. The sample contains tens of thousands of clones, just over 70% of which appear only once. Germline lookup yields CDR1 SEHNR and CDR2 FQNEAQ (reference sequence). There are 13 residues in the CDR3. The germline V and J ends were trimmed by 6 bases and 5 bases, with 13 bases remaining between them. Scientists isolated CD4+ T cells after a roughly 10-day culture period ended. Days 3 and 7 were when half the medium was replaced with IL-2 medium.

This chain uses TRBV7-9 with TRBJ2-5; the D gene is possibly TRBD1 (7 bases). Specimen: CD4+ T cells from PBMCs cultured without peptide, collected before COVID-19 vaccination. This TCR came from a human donor who had a prior SARS-CoV-2 infection. CDR3 DNA sequence: TGTGCCAGCAGGCCCAGGGGGAGGGAGACCCAGTACTTC. Its translation: CASRPRGRETQYF.